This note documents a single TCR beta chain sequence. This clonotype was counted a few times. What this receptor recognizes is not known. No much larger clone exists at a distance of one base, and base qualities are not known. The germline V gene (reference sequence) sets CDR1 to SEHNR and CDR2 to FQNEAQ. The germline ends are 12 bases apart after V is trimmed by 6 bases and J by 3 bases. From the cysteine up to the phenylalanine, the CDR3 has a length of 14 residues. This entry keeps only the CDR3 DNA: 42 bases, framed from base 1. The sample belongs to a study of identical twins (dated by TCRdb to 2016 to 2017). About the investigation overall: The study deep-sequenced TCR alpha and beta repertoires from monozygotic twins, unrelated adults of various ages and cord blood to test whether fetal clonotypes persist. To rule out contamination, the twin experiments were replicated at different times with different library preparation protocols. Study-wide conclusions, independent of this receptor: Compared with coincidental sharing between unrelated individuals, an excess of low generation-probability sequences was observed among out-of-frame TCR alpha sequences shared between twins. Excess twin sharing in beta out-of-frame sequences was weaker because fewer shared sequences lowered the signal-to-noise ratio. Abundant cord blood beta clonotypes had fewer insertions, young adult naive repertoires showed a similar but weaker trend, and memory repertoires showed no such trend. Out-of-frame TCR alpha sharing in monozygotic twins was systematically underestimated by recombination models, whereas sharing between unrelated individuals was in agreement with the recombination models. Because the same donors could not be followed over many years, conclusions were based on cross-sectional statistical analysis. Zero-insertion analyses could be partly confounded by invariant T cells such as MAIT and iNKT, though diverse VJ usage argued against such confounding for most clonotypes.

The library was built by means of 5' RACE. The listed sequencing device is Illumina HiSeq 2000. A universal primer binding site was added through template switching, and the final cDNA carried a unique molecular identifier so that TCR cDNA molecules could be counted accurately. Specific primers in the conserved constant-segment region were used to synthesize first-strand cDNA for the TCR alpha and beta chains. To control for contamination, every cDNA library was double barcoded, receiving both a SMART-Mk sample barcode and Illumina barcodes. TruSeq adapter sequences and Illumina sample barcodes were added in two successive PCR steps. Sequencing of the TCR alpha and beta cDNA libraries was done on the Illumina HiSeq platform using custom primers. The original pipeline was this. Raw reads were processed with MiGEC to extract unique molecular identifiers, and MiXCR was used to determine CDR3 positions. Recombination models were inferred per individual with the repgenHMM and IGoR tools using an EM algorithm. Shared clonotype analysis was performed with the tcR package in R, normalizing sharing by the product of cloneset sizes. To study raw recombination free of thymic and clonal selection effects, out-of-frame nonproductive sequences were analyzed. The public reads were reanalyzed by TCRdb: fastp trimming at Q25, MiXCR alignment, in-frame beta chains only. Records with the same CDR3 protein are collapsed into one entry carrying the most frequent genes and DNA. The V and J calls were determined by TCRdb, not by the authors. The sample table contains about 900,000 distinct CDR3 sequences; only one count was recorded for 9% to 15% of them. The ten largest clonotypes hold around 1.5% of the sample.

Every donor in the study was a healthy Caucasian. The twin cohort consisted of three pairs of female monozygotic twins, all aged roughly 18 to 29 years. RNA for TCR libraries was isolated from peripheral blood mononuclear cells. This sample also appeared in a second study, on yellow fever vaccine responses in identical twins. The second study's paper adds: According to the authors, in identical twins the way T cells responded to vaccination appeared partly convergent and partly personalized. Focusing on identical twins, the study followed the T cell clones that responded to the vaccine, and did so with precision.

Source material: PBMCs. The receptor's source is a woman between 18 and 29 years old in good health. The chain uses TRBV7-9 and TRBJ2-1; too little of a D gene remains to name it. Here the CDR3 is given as CASRGFAFYNEQFF. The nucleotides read TGTGCCAGCAGGGGCTTTGCATTCTACAATGAGCAGTTCTTC. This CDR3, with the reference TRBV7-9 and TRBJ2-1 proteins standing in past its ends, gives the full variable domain DTGVSQNPRHKITKRGQNVTFRCDPISEHNRLYWYRQTLGQGPEFLTYFQNEAQLEKSRLLSDRFSAERPKGSFSTLEIQRTEQGDSAMYLCASRGFAFYNEQFFGPGTRLTVL.